These 26 T cell receptor beta chains were all obtained from the same sample, sequenced in a study of blood T cell repertoires in COVID-19 (dated by TCRdb to the early 2020s). Libraries were prepared through the immunoSEQ multiplex PCR assay. TCRdb re-hosts the immuneACCESS table, in-frame sequences only. Its copies lack some clones; in the studies checked, an unresolved V gene accounts for under half of them, and the cause for the rest is not known. In all, the sample holds more than 200,000 clones, and roughly 87% of those were seen once. Of the sample, under 4% is held by the ten largest clones. The sequenced material came from peripheral blood. These receptors came from a man younger than 35 with active or convalescent COVID-19.

J is TRBJ1-1 and V is TRBV21-1. TRBV21-1 is described as a pseudogene. The CDR3 contains 20 residues. The CDR3 DNA reads TGTGCCAGCAGCAATACGTTGAGCGAGGCGGAACCTGGAGTAACACTGAATTCGAAATTT. Encoded protein: CASSNTLSEAEPGVTLNSKF.

V usage is TRBV7-2 and J usage is TRBJ2-7; TRBD2 matches at 13 bases. V trimming: 4 bases; J trimming: 4 bases; junction bases outside the gene matches: 4. The CDR3 length is 15 residues. The germline CDR1 and CDR2 sequences are SGHTA and FQGNSA. As DNA, the CDR3 is TGTGCCAGCAGCTCCCGGACTAGCGGGAGTTACGAGCAGTACTTC. Translating gives CASSSRTSGSYEQYF.

V usage is TRBV11-2 and J usage is TRBJ2-7; 14 nucleotides agree with TRBD2. V dropped 5 bases and J dropped 7; count of bases not matched to a gene: 10. Germline loops: CDR1 SGHAT, CDR2 FQNNGV. CDR3 length: 16 amino acids. The CDR3 protein is CASSTGLAGATPEQYF. In DNA form, the CDR3 reads TGTGCCAGCAGCACGGGACTAGCGGGGGCCACCCCTGAGCAGTACTTC.

This rearrangement joins TRBV7-2 to TRBJ2-3, with 13 bases fitting TRBD2. The CDR3 runs to 17 residues. V gave up 3 bases and J gave up 5 bases; unmatched junction bases: 8. Germline CDR1 is SGHTA and CDR2 is FQGNSA. The CDR3 loop reads CASSFRLAGGRRDTQYF. CDR3 nucleotide sequence: TGTGCCAGCAGCTTTCGACTAGCGGGGGGTCGGAGAGATACGCAGTATTTT. Variable domain in full (rest from reference TRBV7-2 and TRBJ2-3): GAGVSQSPSNKVTEKGKDVELRCDPISGHTALYWYRQSLGQGLEFLIYFQGNSAPDKSGLPSDRFSAERTGGSVSTLTIQRTQQEDSAVYLCASSFRLAGGRRDTQYFGPGTRLTVL.

The sample holds one count of this clone. V gene TRBV25-1 combines with J gene TRBJ1-1, with D possibly TRBD1 on 5 matching bases. Trimming shortened V by 7 bases and J by 3 bases, and 15 bases separated the two germline ends. This CDR3 region has 14 residues. CDR1 and CDR2 (germline): MGHDK, SYGVNS. DNA of the CDR3: TGTGCCAGCATGGAGCGGGGCGGGGACACTGAAGCTTTCTTT. Amino acid sequence: CASMERGGDTEAFF.

The chain uses TRBV9 and TRBJ2-3; no clear D. The V end lost 3 bases, the J end lost 2 bases, and 4 bases lay between the germline ends. This CDR3 comprises 12 residues. CDR1 is SGDLS and CDR2 is YYNGEE in the germline V gene. The CDR3 sequence is CASSGHTDTQYF. The CDR3 coding sequence is TGTGCCAGCAGCGGGCACACAGATACGCAGTATTTT.

The chain joins TRBV12-5 to TRBJ1-4, with TRBD1 matching 7 bases. The germline CDR1 and CDR2 sequences are LGHNT and FRNRAP. Losses at the gene ends were 2 bases for V and 8 bases for J; bases not matched to a gene: 5. The CDR3 consists of 14 residues. CDR3: CASGLPGQEEKLFF. The CDR3 nucleotides are TGTGCTAGTGGTTTGCCAGGACAGGAGGAAAAACTGTTTTTT.

The chain uses TRBV19 and TRBJ2-4, with TRBD2 as a possible D gene (5 bases). The CDR3 covers 13 residues. Between the trimmed V and J ends, which lost 4 bases and 2 bases, there was a span of 6 bases. Germline CDR1 and CDR2: LNHDA and SQIVND (reference sequence). Here the CDR3 DNA reads TGTGCCAGTAGTACGGGATCCAAAAACATTCAGTACTTC. Encoded protein: CASSTGSKNIQYF.

The J gene is TRBJ1-5, the V gene TRBV4-2; D is unresolved. Germline V lookup: CDR1 LGHNA, CDR2 YNFKEQ. The V end lost 0 bases, the J end lost 6 bases, and 12 bases lay between the germline ends. The CDR3 has 15 residues. CDR3 residues: CASSQDRGGGQPQHF. The CDR3, as DNA: TGTGCCAGCAGCCAAGATCGTGGAGGCGGTCAGCCCCAGCATTTT.

The chain has TRBV5-1 and TRBJ2-1, with 8 bases fitting TRBD2. Germline loops: CDR1 SGHRS, CDR2 YFSETQ. CDR3 length equals 16 residues. V lost 1 base, J lost 2 bases, and 5 bases stayed unmatched. The CDR3 loop reads CASSLPGGAPYNEQFF. CDR3 in DNA: TGCGCCAGCAGCTTGCCCGGGGGGGCGCCCTACAATGAGCAGTTCTTC.

This clone was seen only a few times. The chain joins TRBV15 to TRBJ1-1; 9 bases are shared with TRBD1. Looked up from germline, CDR1 is LNHNV and CDR2 is YYDKDF (reference sequence). Losses at the gene ends were 6 bases for V and 1 base for J; bases not matched to a gene: 0. The CDR3 is 13 amino acids. CDR3 DNA sequence: TGTGCCACCAGGGACAGGGGGAACACTGAAGCTTTCTTT. As protein: CATRDRGNTEAFF.

V is TRBV3-1 (or the pseudogene TRBV3-2) and J is TRBJ2-7; D not resolved. The length of the CDR3 is 12 residues. Germline V gene lookup returns CDR1 LGHDT and CDR2 YNNKEL (reference sequence). Trimming cost V 4 bases and J 5 bases, with 9 bases left between them. The chain's CDR3 is CASSLAGDEQYF. The CDR3 nucleotides are TGTGCCAGCAGCCTAGCCGGTGACGAGCAGTACTTC.

This chain joins TRBV6-6 and TRBJ1-1; 8 bases fit TRBD1. The V segment lost 7 bases and the J segment 2 bases; nucleotides outside the gene matches: 9. The CDR3 covers 15 residues. Germline CDR1 MNHNY, CDR2 SVGAGI (reference sequence). CDR3 region: CASIHWTGRNTEAFF. CDR3 nucleotide sequence: TGTGCCAGCATTCATTGGACAGGGAGAAACACTGAAGCTTTCTTT.

The chain recombines TRBV28 with TRBJ2-7; weak D call: TRBD2 (7 bases). The CDR3 is 14 amino acids. Germline lookup yields CDR1 MDHEN and CDR2 SYDVKM. Trimming shortened V by 2 bases and J by 4 bases, and 12 bases separated the two germline ends. This CDR3 reads CASSLGGAPYEQYF. The CDR3 DNA reads as TGTGCCAGCAGTTTAGGGGGGGCCCCTTACGAGCAGTACTTC.

This chain joins TRBV21-1 and TRBJ1-2. TRBV21-1 constitutes a pseudogene. The CDR3 is 18 residues long. The CDR3 coding sequence is TGTGCCAGCAGCAAAGCCTCAATTCCGCATGGGGAGGACTATGGCTACACCTTC. Translating gives CASSKASIPHGEDYGYTF.

The chain carries TRBV10-3 and TRBJ1-3, with unresolved D. The V gene lost 4 bases and the J gene lost 7 bases, with 11 bases spanning the gap. Germline CDR1 reads ENHRY; CDR2 reads SYGVKD. This CDR3 comprises 13 residues. The CDR3 loop is CAISAKSGNTIYF. The CDR3 DNA reads TGTGCCATCAGTGCGAAGTCCGGGAACACCATATATTTT.

This sequence joins TRBV7-9 and TRBJ1-1; D is perhaps TRBD1 (6 bases). Per the germline V gene, CDR1 is SEHNR and CDR2 is FQNEAQ (reference sequence). The germline V and J ends were trimmed by 5 bases and 2 bases, with 15 bases remaining between them. The CDR3 runs to 15 residues. In nucleotides, the CDR3 is TGTGCCAGCAGCGCTACAGGGTTCCTTAACACTGAAGCTTTCTTT. This encodes CASSATGFLNTEAFF.

The chain employs TRBV23-1 and TRBJ1-3; D is unresolved. TRBV23-1 is known as an ORF, though its function is uncertain. Trimming cost V 1 base and J 0 bases, with 7 bases left between them. The CDR3 spans 15 residues. The CDR3 here is CASSQFRSSGNTIYF. DNA for the CDR3: TGCGCCAGCAGTCAATTCAGAAGCTCTGGAAACACCATATATTTT.

The rearrangement joins TRBV11-3 to TRBJ2-2, with 10 bases identical to TRBD1. From germline, CDR1 is SGHNT and CDR2 YENEEA. This CDR3 region has 17 residues. The ends lost 5 bases at V and 3 bases at J; junction bases unmatched: 9. Here the CDR3 reads CASSPTKGQGYTGELFF. CDR3 nucleotide sequence: TGTGCCAGCAGCCCTACTAAGGGACAGGGGTACACCGGGGAGCTGTTTTTT.

This chain uses TRBV7-2 with TRBJ2-7; 7 bases are shared with TRBD1. In germline, CDR1 is SGHTA, CDR2 FQGNSA. The CDR3 is 13 amino acids. Unmatched junction bases numbered 7, after V lost 4 bases and J lost 7 bases. CDR3 amino acids: CASSYVQGTEQYF. The DNA for the CDR3 is TGTGCCAGCAGCTACGTACAGGGGACAGAGCAGTACTTC.

The rearrangement joins TRBV5-1 to TRBJ1-5; no firm D call. V was trimmed by 0 bases and J by 4 bases, leaving 5 bases between them. There are 13 residues in the CDR3. Germline values: CDR1 SGHRS, CDR2 YFSETQ. In DNA form, the CDR3 reads TGCGCCAGCAGCTTGGATCTGAATCAGCCCCAGCATTTT. This encodes CASSLDLNQPQHF.

Here the CDR3 reads CASSLSGSQPQHF. The CDR3 DNA reads TGTGCCAGCAGCTTGTCGGGGAGCCAGCCCCAGCATTTT. This sequence joins TRBV5-4 and TRBJ1-5; D remains ambiguous. Germline-derived CDR1 and CDR2 are SGHNT and YYREEE (reference sequence). The CDR3 spans 13 residues. V lost 1 base, J lost 7 bases, and 9 bases lay in between.

The chain uses TRBV7-5 and TRBJ1-6; the DNA was not compared with TRBD1, the D call given in the table. TRBV7-5 corresponds to a pseudogene. There are 20 residues in the CDR3. The CDR3 protein is CARSLDGTGTPGRRNSPLHF. The CDR3 DNA follows: TGTGCCAGAAGCTTAGACGGGACAGGGACCCCCGGGCGACGAAATTCACCCCTCCACTTT.

The V and J genes are TRBV11-2 and TRBJ2-5; 7 bases are a match to TRBD1. The V gene's germline CDR1 is SGHAT and CDR2 FQNNGV. The CDR3 has 14 amino acids. V lost 5 bases, J lost 4 bases, and 7 bases stayed unmatched. CDR3 residues: CASSLRAGGETQYF. The CDR3 region has the DNA TGTGCCAGCAGCCTAAGGGCAGGGGGAGAGACCCAGTACTTC. Filled out from reference TRBV11-2 and TRBJ2-5, the complete variable domain reads EAGVAQSPRYKIIEKRQSVAFWCNPISGHATLYWYQQILGQGPKLLIQFQNNGVVDDSQLPKDRFSAERLKGVDSTLKIQPAKLEDSAVYLCASSLRAGGETQYFGPGTRLLVL.

V and J are TRBV4-3 and TRBJ1-2, with 9 bases fitting TRBD1. From germline, CDR1 is LGHNA and CDR2 YSLEER. This CDR3 region has 13 residues. After removal of 4 bases from V and 11 bases from J, the junction contained 8 bases not matched to a gene. The CDR3 is CASSPGQGLVYTF. The CDR3 bases are TGCGCCAGCAGCCCGGGACAGGGATTAGTTTACACCTTC.

The CDR3 here is CASNGGAAGARSYNEQFF. The CDR3 DNA reads as TGTGCCAGCAACGGAGGTGCAGCGGGGGCCCGCTCCTACAATGAGCAGTTCTTC. V and J are TRBV5-4 and TRBJ2-1; 8 bases match TRBD2. Germline CDR1 and CDR2: SGHNT and YYREEE (reference sequence). CDR3 length equals 18 residues. With 6 bases clipped from V and 0 bases from J, the junction kept 14 bases outside the gene matches.